A selection of T cell receptor beta chains follows, all from one sample in a study of blood T cell repertoires in COVID-19. Using immunoSEQ multiplex PCR, the repertoire was profiled, and TCRdb retains in-frame clones only, with some absent. Here the sample spans around 95,000 clones, 85% being singletons. Material: peripheral blood. Source of these receptors: a man aged 50-59 years with active or convalescent COVID-19. The CDR3 runs from the conserved cysteine through the conserved F or W. Each record gives: V gene, D gene, clone size, J gene, CDR3 protein, CDR3 DNA. A D gene is named only where the DNA matches it firmly. A clone size is listed for some rows: how often the clone was seen (once, few, many), or a class if it is expanded.

V: TRBV5-1; D: NA; size: NA; J: TRBJ2-3; CDR3: CASSWGRGFFTDTQYF; DNA: TGCGCCAGCAGCTGGGGTCGGGGTTTCTTCACAGATACGCAGTATTTT
V: TRBV23-1; D: TRBD1; size: NA; J: TRBJ2-4; CDR3: CASSHPDRESGYF; DNA: TGCGCCAGCAGTCATCCCGACAGGGAGAGTGGGTACTTC
V: TRBV12-3/TRBV12-4; D: TRBD1; size: NA; J: TRBJ1-5; CDR3: CASSLTGEQPQHF; DNA: TGTGCCAGCAGTTTAACAGGGGAACAGCCCCAGCATTTT
V: TRBV5-1; D: TRBD1; size: few; J: TRBJ1-1; CDR3: CASSRGASGTGTKQNTEAFF; DNA: TGCGCCAGCAGCAGGGGGGCCTCCGGGACAGGGACTAAACAGAACACTGAAGCTTTCTTT
V: TRBV5-6; D: NA; size: NA; J: TRBJ1-2; CDR3: CASSPPRNYVYTF; DNA: TGTGCCAGCAGCCCCCCCCGGAACTATGTCTACACCTTC
V: TRBV3-1/TRBV3-2; D: TRBD1; size: NA; J: TRBJ1-2; CDR3: CASSPRQGRKGYTF; DNA: TGTGCCAGCAGCCCTAGACAGGGGAGGAAAGGCTACACCTTC
V: TRBV27; D: NA; size: NA; J: TRBJ1-4; CDR3: CASSLSAGYEKLFF; DNA: TGTGCCAGCAGTTTATCCGCCGGGTACGAAAAACTGTTTTTT
V: TRBV7-7; D: TRBD2; size: NA; J: TRBJ2-7; CDR3: CASSLGLADLGEQYF; DNA: TGTGCTAGCAGCTTAGGGCTAGCGGACCTTGGTGAGCAGTACTTC